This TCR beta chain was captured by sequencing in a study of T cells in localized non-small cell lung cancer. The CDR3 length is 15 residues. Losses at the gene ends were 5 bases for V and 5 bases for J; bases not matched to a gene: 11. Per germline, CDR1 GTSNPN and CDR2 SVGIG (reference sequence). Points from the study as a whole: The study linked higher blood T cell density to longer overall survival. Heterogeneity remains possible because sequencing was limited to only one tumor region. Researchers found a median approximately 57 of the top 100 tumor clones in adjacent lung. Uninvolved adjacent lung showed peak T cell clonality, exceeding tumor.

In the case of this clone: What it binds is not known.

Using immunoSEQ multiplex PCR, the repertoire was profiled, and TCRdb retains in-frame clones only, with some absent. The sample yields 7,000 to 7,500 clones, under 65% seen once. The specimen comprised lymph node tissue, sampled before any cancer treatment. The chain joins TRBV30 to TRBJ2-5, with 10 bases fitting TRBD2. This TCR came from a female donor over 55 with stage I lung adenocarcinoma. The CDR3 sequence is CAWGPGASGGETQYF. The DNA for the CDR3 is TGTGCCTGGGGCCCCGGGGCTAGCGGGGGCGAGACCCAGTACTTC.